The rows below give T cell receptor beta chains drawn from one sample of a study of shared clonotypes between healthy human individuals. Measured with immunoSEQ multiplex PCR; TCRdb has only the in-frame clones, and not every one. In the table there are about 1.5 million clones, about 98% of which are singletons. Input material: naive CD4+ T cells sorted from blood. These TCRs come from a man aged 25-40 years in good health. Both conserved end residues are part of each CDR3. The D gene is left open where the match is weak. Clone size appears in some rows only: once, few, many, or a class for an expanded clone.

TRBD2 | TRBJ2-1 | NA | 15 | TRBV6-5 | TGTGCCAGCAGTGGGACTAGCGGGAGTTACAATGAGCAGTTCTTC | CASSGTSGSYNEQFF
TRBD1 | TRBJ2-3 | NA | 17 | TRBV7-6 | TGTGCCAGCAGCCAGGTTCCGGGGACAGGGGGTACAGATACGCAGTATTTT | CASSQVPGTGGTDTQYF
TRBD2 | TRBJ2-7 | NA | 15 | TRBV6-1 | TGTGCCAGCAGTGGAGGTCCAGCGGGGTCCTACGAGCAGTACTTC | CASSGGPAGSYEQYF
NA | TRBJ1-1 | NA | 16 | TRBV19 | TGTGCCAGTAGAGAAGTTCTCAGGGCATCCAACAGTGAAGCTTTCTTT | CASREVLRASNSEAFF
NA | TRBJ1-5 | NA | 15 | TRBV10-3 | TGTGCCATCAGTAACGGGACACTCGGCAATCAGCCCCAGCATTTT | CAISNGTLGNQPQHF
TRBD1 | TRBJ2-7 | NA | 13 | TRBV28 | TGTGCCAGCAGATCGACAGGGGCCTACGAGCAGTACTTC | CASRSTGAYEQYF
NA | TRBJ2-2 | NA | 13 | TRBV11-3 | TGTGCCAGCAGCCTCTGGGGCACCGGGGAGCTGTTTTTT | CASSLWGTGELFF
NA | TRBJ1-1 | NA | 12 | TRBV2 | TGTGCCAGCGGGTGGGGGGACACTGAAGCTTTCTTT | CASGWGDTEAFF
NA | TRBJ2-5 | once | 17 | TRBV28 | TGTGCCAGCAGTTTATTTAGCAGCTCCCTTGGCGGAGAGACCCAGTACTTC | CASSLFSSSLGGETQYF
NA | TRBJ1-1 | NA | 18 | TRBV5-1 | TGCGCCAGCAGCAGCTATACAGGGTATTATTCGGGATACACTGAAGCTTTCTTT | CASSSYTGYYSGYTEAFF
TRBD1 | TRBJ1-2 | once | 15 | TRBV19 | TGTGCCAGTAGTATTAACAGGGGCGCTCCGTATGGCTACACCTTC | CASSINRGAPYGYTF
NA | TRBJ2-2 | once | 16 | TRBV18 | TGTGCCAGCTCATCTGCGGGACCCATGAACACCGGGGAGCTGTTTTTT | CASSSAGPMNTGELFF
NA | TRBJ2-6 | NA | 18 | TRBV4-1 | TGCGCCAGCAGCCAACGAGTGTGGCAGAACTCTGGGGCCAACGTCCTGACTTTC | CASSQRVWQNSGANVLTF
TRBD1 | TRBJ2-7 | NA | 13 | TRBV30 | TGTGCCTGGAAAGAGACAGGGGTAAACGAGCAGTACTTC | CAWKETGVNEQYF
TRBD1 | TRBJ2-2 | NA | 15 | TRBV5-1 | TGCGCCAGCAGCTCCCGACAGGGCATAACCGGGGAGCTGTTTTTT | CASSSRQGITGELFF
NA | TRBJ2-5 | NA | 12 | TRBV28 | TGTGCCAGCAGTCCTGACATAGAGACCCAGTACTTC | CASSPDIETQYF
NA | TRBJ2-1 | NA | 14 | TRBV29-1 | TGCAGCGCACCTGACCGGGACTCCTACAATGAGCAGTTCTTC | CSAPDRDSYNEQFF
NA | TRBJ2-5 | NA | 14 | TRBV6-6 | TGTGCCAGCAGTTACATTACAGGGCAAGAGACCCAGTACTTC | CASSYITGQETQYF
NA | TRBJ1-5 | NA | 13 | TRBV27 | TGTGCCAGCAGTCGGACAGTCAATCAGCCCCAGCATTTT | CASSRTVNQPQHF
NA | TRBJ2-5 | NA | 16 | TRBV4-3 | TGCGCCAGCAGCCAAGATCGGGGCGTTGGTTCGGAGACCCAGTACTTC | CASSQDRGVGSETQYF
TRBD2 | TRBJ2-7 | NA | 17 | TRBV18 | TGTGCCAGCTCACCAAAGTGGGGACTAGCTGGTACCTACGAGCAGTACTTC | CASSPKWGLAGTYEQYF
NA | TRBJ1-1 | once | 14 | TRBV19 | TGTGCCAGTAGTCAACGGGGCTCAGGAACTGAAGCTTTCTTT | CASSQRGSGTEAFF